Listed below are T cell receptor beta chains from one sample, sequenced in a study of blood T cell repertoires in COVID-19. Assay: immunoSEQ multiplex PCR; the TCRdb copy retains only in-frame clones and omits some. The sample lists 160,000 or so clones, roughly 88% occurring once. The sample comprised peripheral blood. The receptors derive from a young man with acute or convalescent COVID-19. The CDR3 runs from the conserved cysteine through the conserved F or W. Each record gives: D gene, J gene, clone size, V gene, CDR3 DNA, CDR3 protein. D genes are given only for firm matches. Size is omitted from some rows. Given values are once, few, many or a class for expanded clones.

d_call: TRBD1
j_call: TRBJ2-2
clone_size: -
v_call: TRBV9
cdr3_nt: TGTGCCAGCAGCTTCCGACAGGGAAACACCGGGGAGCTGTTTTTT
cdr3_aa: CASSFRQGNTGELFF

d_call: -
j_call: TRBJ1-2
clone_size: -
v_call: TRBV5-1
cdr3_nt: TGCGCCAGCAGCACCTCGGGACAACTTAACTATGGCTACACCTTC
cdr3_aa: CASSTSGQLNYGYTF

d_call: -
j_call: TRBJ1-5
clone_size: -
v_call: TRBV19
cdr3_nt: TGTGCCAGTAGTAAGACGTCCGGGGATTCCCAGCCCCAGCATTTT
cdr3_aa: CASSKTSGDSQPQHF

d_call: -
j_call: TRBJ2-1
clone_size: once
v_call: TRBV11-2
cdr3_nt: TGTGCCAGCAGCTTAGTCCGGGGGACCTACAATGAGCAGTTCTTC
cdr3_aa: CASSLVRGTYNEQFF

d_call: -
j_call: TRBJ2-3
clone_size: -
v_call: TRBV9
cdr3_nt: TGTGCCAGCAGCGTGTTCCAGGGTTTATTAACAGATACGCAGTATTTT
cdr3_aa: CASSVFQGLLTDTQYF

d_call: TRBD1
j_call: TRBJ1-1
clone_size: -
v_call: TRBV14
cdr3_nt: TGTGCCAGCAGCCGATACAGGACAGGGAACACTGAAGCTTTCTTT
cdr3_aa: CASSRYRTGNTEAFF

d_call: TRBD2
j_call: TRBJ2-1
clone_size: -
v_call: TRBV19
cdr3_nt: TGTGCCAGTAGTATAGTGCTAGCGGGGGGATTGAAGAATGAGCAGTTCTTC
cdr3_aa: CASSIVLAGGLKNEQFF

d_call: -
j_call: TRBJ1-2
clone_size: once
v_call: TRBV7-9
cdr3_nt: TGTGCCAGCAGCTTAGTTGCGCGGGGGGTTCGTGGTGGCTACACCTTC
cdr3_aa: CASSLVARGVRGGYTF

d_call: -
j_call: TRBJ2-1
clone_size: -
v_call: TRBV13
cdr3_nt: TGTGCCAGCAGCTCCGGACTGGCCACCTACAATGAGCAGTTCTTC
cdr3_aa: CASSSGLATYNEQFF

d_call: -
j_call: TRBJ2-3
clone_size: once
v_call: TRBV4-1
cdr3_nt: TGCGCCAGCAGCCAATTACAGGGTCTGACAGATACGCAGTATTTT
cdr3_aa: CASSQLQGLTDTQYF

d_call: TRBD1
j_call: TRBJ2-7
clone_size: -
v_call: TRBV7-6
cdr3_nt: TGTGCCAGCAGCTTAGGGACAGGGGTGGGATACGAGCAGTACTTC
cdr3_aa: CASSLGTGVGYEQYF